Listed here are 27 T cell receptor beta chains from one sample, sequenced in a study of vaccination effects on CD4 cells after COVID-19. The assay was immunoSEQ multiplex PCR, and TCRdb's table has in-frame clones only and misses some. The sample has 25,000 to 35,000 clones; roughly four fifths are singletons. Ahead of sequencing, the ViraFEST assay grew antigen-specific CD4+ T cells using viral peptide pools. Cultured cells yielded isolated CD4+ T cells after about ten days. Each participant was administered two doses of either the BNT162b2 or the mRNA-1273 vaccine. Their antigens remain unidentified. Material: CD4+ T cells from PBMCs cultured with HCoV-NL63 spike peptides, obtained after COVID-19 vaccination. Receptors were obtained from a human donor who received a COVID-19 vaccine. Some clones in this sample may be carry-over from other donors' samples.

This chain connects TRBV6-5 to TRBJ1-3, with D uncertain. V shed 7 bases and J shed 0 bases, with 13 bases lying between them. Germline-derived CDR1 and CDR2 are MNHEY and SVGAGI. The CDR3 sequence is 15 residues long. The CDR3 loop reads CASNGGRSSGNTIYF. In DNA form, the CDR3 reads TGTGCCAGCAATGGAGGACGGTCCTCTGGAAACACCATATATTTT.

V is TRBV7-2 and J is TRBJ2-7, with D tentatively TRBD1 or TRBD2 (5 bases each). Trimming cost V 1 base and J 6 bases, with 10 bases left between them. From germline, CDR1 is SGHTA and CDR2 FQGNSA. The CDR3 is made up of 13 amino acids. The CDR3 loop is CASSLGWGTEQYV. The CDR3 nucleotides read TGTGCCAGCAGCTTAGGGTGGGGGACCGAGCAGTACGTC.

The genes are TRBV10-1 and TRBJ1-5, with D possibly being TRBD1 (6 bases). Germline CDR1 and CDR2: WNHNN and SYGVQD (reference sequence). The CDR3 consists of 15 residues. V was cut by 3 bases and J by 0 bases, with 9 bases left in between. The CDR3 DNA follows: TGCGCCAGCAGTGAAGGGGGAAATAGCAATCAGCCCCAGCATTTT. Translated, it gives CASSEGGNSNQPQHF.

The chain combines TRBV6-1 with TRBJ1-3; 7 bases map to TRBD1. Germline CDR1 reads MNHNS; CDR2 reads SASEGT. CDR3 length: 17 residues. V shed 2 bases and J 4 bases; nucleotides not matched to a gene: 11. The CDR3 loop reads CASSETVVGQRGNTIYF. The CDR3 DNA sequence: TGTGCCAGCAGTGAAACTGTAGTGGGACAGCGGGGAAACACCATATATTTT.

The chain has TRBV27 and TRBJ1-5, with D tentatively TRBD1 (6 bases). V shed 6 bases and J shed 6 bases, with 18 bases lying between them. The CDR3 spans 15 residues. Germline-derived CDR1 and CDR2 are MNHEY and SMNVEV (reference sequence). The CDR3 reads CASRPSGVAGQPQHF. The CDR3 DNA reads as TGTGCCAGCAGACCGTCAGGGGTAGCGGGTCAGCCCCAGCATTTT.

The chain uses TRBV11-1 and TRBJ2-7, with D maybe TRBD2 (5 bases). Trimming took 8 bases from V and 2 from J, leaving 22 bases between them. This CDR3 spans 16 amino acids. Germline V CDR1 and CDR2: SGHAT, FQDESV (reference sequence). The CDR3, as DNA: TGTGCCAGCGAAACGGACCGGCAGCGGCCGACCTACGAGCAGTACGTC. Translated, it gives CASETDRQRPTYEQYV.

V usage is TRBV2 and J usage is TRBJ2-5; possibly TRBD1 for D (6 bases). V dropped 2 bases and J dropped 4 bases, with 11 bases sitting between them. The V gene's germline CDR1 is SNHLY and CDR2 FYNNEI. The CDR3 runs 14 residues. The CDR3: CASSEWGLVETQYF. The CDR3 region has the DNA TGTGCCAGCAGTGAATGGGGGCTTGTAGAGACCCAGTACTTC.

This clone was detected only a few times. This chain uses TRBV11-2 with TRBJ1-1; 9 nucleotides align to TRBD1. Germline V lookup: CDR1 SGHAT, CDR2 FQNNGV. V lost 6 bases and J lost 3; bases outside the gene matches: 8. CDR3 length: 15 amino acids. The CDR3 nucleotides are TGTGCCAGCAGGTTCTCGGACAGGGGTCACACTGAAGCTTTCTTT. Encoded protein: CASRFSDRGHTEAFF.

Remarks on this clone: Sequence at one end of the junction differs from germline and may be a read error. The chain combines TRBV7-6 with TRBJ1-5, with 8 positions matching TRBD1. This CDR3 is built from 12 residues. Looked up from germline, CDR1 is SGHVS and CDR2 is FNYEAQ. The CDR3 loop reads CASSLPGQALFF. The CDR3 DNA follows: TGTGCCAGCAGTTTACCGGGACAGGCCCTTTTTTTT.

The chain recombines TRBV19 with TRBJ1-6; TRBD1 aligns across 8 bases. After removal of 4 bases from V and 3 bases from J, the junction contained 5 bases not matched to a gene. Germline values: CDR1 LNHDA, CDR2 SQIVND (reference sequence). The CDR3 has 16 residues. Here the CDR3 reads CASSKQGVNYNSPLHF. As DNA, the CDR3 is TGTGCCAGTAGTAAACAGGGGGTGAACTATAATTCACCCCTCCACTTT.

The V and J genes are TRBV30 and TRBJ1-4, with D possibly matching TRBD1 (6 bases). CDR1 and CDR2 (germline): GTSNPN, SVGIG (reference sequence). V lost 1 base, J lost 7 bases, and 10 bases lay in between. CDR3 size: 13 residues. The DNA for the CDR3 is TGTGCCTGGAGTGGGGGGGCACTTGAAAAACTGTTTTTT. It specifies CAWSGGALEKLFF.

CDR3 protein: CAWSARQGWGEQYV. CDR3 sequence (DNA): TGTGCCTGGAGTGCGCGACAGGGCTGGGGCGAGCAGTACGTC. The chain links TRBV30 to TRBJ2-7; 7 nucleotides line up with TRBD1. The V segment lost 1 base and the J segment 6 bases; nucleotides outside the gene matches: 9. Germline V gene data show CDR1 as GTSNPN and CDR2 as SVGIG (reference sequence). CDR3 length equals 14 residues.

The CDR3 reads CASSPRAGTRADTQYF. CDR3 nucleotide sequence: TGTGCCAGCAGCCCTAGAGCCGGTACCAGGGCAGATACGCAGTATTTT. The chain is built from TRBV7-9 and TRBJ2-3; D may be TRBD1 (5 bases). The V end was cut by 5 bases, the J end by 4 bases, with 19 bases between. The CDR3 contains 16 residues. Germline V lookup: CDR1 SEHNR, CDR2 FQNEAQ (reference sequence).

This rearrangement joins TRBV19 to TRBJ1-1; D call uncertain. Trimming pared 6 bases from V and 7 bases from J, leaving 21 bases between. The CDR3 length is 15 residues. CDR1 and CDR2 from the germline V gene are LNHDA and SQIVND (reference sequence). Written as DNA, the CDR3 is TGTGCCAGTAGCCGGTCGGGAGTGATGGCGGTTGAAGCTTTCTTT. Translated: CASSRSGVMAVEAFF.

The V call is TRBV6-1, the J call TRBJ2-7; tentatively, D is TRBD1 (5 bases). Germline CDR1 and CDR2: MNHNS and SASEGT. The germline V and J ends were trimmed by 0 bases and 2 bases, with 11 bases remaining between them. This CDR3 has 15 amino acids. Here the CDR3 reads CASSEASTATYEQYV. CDR3 DNA sequence: TGTGCCAGCAGTGAAGCCTCGACAGCCACCTACGAGCAGTACGTC.

J is TRBJ2-5 and V is TRBV2, with 8 nucleotides matching TRBD2. The CDR3 loop spans 15 amino acids. Trimming removed 7 bases from V and 4 bases from J; junction bases left unmatched: 11. The germline CDR1 and CDR2 sequences are SNHLY and FYNNEI. CDR3 nucleotide sequence: TGTGCCAGCAACCAGGGTAGCAGCGGGGGAGAGACCCAGTACTTC. Translating gives CASNQGSSGGETQYF.

A single count supports this clone. V and J are TRBV9 and TRBJ1-6, with no clear D. The germline CDR1 and CDR2 sequences are SGDLS and YYNGEE. Trimming pared 3 bases from V and 7 bases from J, leaving 8 bases between. The CDR3 has 13 residues. The CDR3 here is CASSASTNSPLHF. CDR3 sequence (DNA): TGTGCCAGCAGCGCGTCCACGAATTCACCCCTCCACTTT.

The rearrangement uses TRBV6-5 and TRBJ1-1; D remains ambiguous. Germline CDR1 and CDR2: MNHEY and SVGAGI. CDR3 length: 15 amino acids. V was cut by 7 bases and J by 6 bases, with 21 bases left in between. The chain's CDR3 is CASNLGGSNRAEAFF. Here the CDR3 DNA reads TGTGCCAGCAACTTGGGCGGGTCCAATAGGGCTGAAGCTTTCTTT.

This clone has a handful of counts. J is TRBJ1-1 and V is TRBV7-3; weak D call: TRBD1 (5 bases). V shed 5 bases and J shed 4 bases, with 14 bases lying between them. The CDR3 consists of 14 residues. Per germline, CDR1 SGHTA and CDR2 FQGTGA. CDR3: CASSRGGPSTEAFF. The CDR3 nucleotides are TGTGCCAGCAGCAGGGGTGGTCCGAGCACTGAAGCTTTCTTT.

CDR3 sequence (DNA): TGCGCCAGCAGCTTCCATAGCGGGGGTGTGGAGACCCAGTACTTC. It translates to CASSFHSGGVETQYF. This chain uses TRBV4-1 with TRBJ2-5; 9 bases are a match to TRBD2. V was pared by 5 bases and J by 5 bases, with 9 bases of the junction left unmatched. Germline V gene data show CDR1 as MGHRA and CDR2 as YSYEKL. The CDR3 has 15 residues.

The V and J genes are TRBV14 and TRBJ1-2; D call uncertain. Germline CDR1 reads SGHDN; CDR2 reads FVKESK. V shed 0 bases and J shed 2 bases, with 4 bases lying between them. The CDR3 length is 13 residues. CDR3 sequence reads: CASSQELNYGYTF. In DNA, the CDR3 is TGTGCCAGCAGCCAAGAGTTGAACTATGGCTACACCTTC. The entire variable domain, with the rest obtained from reference TRBV14 and TRBJ1-2, is as follows: EAGVTQFPSHSVIEKGQTVTLRCDPISGHDNLYWYRRVMGKEIKFLLHFVKESKQDESGMPNNRFLAERTGGTYSTLKVQPAELEDSGVYFCASSQELNYGYTFGSGTRLTVV.

This sequence joins TRBV6-5 and TRBJ1-1; D possibly corresponds to TRBD1 (6 bases). The CDR3 is 15 amino acids. V was shortened by 7 bases and J by 8 bases, with 23 bases between the two germline ends. CDR1 is MNHEY, CDR2 SVGAGI, per germline. CDR3 sequence reads: CASNTGMMLSVEAFF. The CDR3 nucleotides are TGTGCCAGCAATACAGGGATGATGCTATCAGTGGAAGCTTTCTTT.

This chain joins TRBV5-1 and TRBJ1-6, with D perhaps TRBD1 (6 bases). CDR3 length equals 15 residues. The V and J ends lost 4 bases and 7 bases respectively, with 15 bases between them. Germline V gene data show CDR1 as SGHRS and CDR2 as YFSETQ. The CDR3 DNA reads TGCGCCAGCAGCGACCCTGGACAGCCCAATTCACCCCTCCACTTT. Encoded protein: CASSDPGQPNSPLHF.

A few counts support this clone. The rearrangement uses TRBV7-2 and TRBJ2-2, with D perhaps matching TRBD1 or TRBD2 (6 bases each). CDR1 is SGHTA and CDR2 is FQGNSA in the germline V gene. The V gene lost 5 bases and the J gene lost 4 bases, with 14 bases spanning the gap. The CDR3 contains 15 residues. The CDR3 loop reads CASSPSWGATGELFF. CDR3 bases: TGTGCCAGCAGCCCAAGTTGGGGGGCCACCGGGGAGCTGTTTTTT.

CDR3 sequence reads: CASSLGLAGAPGYEQYV. The CDR3 DNA follows: TGCGCCAGCAGCCTGGGACTAGCGGGGGCCCCGGGCTACGAGCAGTACGTC. The chain recombines TRBV5-1 with TRBJ2-7, with TRBD2 identical over 14 bases. J gave up 3 bases and V 4 bases, and 9 bases lay outside the gene matches. The CDR3 loop spans 17 amino acids. CDR1 and CDR2 from the germline V gene are SGHRS and YFSETQ.

The chain combines TRBV5-1 with TRBJ1-3; TRBD1 agrees at 7 bases. The CDR3 contains 14 residues. Germline CDR1 SGHRS, CDR2 YFSETQ. Unmatched junction bases numbered 3, after V lost 4 bases and J lost 2 bases. CDR3 nucleotide sequence: TGCGCCAGCAGCGCAGGGGGACCTGGAAACACCATATATTTT. Residues: CASSAGGPGNTIYF.

This clone was observed once. CDR3 DNA sequence: TGCGCCAGCAGCCAAGGGGAACAGGGAGTGTTCACTGAAGCTTTCTTT. This codes for CASSQGEQGVFTEAFF. The chain uses TRBV5-1 and TRBJ1-1; perhaps TRBD1 as D (6 bases). V was pared by 4 bases and J by 4 bases, with 20 bases between. Germline V lookup: CDR1 SGHRS, CDR2 YFSETQ. This CDR3 has 16 amino acids.